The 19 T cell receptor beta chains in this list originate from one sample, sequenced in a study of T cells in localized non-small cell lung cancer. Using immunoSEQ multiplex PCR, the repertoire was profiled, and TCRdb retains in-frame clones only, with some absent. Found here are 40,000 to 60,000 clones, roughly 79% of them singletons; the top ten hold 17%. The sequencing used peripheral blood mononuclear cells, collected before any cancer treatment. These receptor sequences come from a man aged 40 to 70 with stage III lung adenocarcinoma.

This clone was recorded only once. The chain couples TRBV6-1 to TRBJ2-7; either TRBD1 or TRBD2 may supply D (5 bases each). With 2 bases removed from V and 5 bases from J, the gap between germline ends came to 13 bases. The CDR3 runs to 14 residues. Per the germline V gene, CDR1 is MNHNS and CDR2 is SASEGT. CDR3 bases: TGTGCCAGCAGTGAATGGGTTACGGGACACGAGCAGTACTTC. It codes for CASSEWVTGHEQYF.

CDR3 amino acids: CASDIGRAGELFF. The CDR3 DNA sequence: TGTGCCAGCGACATAGGAAGGGCCGGGGAGCTGTTTTTT. The rearrangement joins TRBV19 to TRBJ2-2; no firm D call. The CDR3 totals 13 residues. V shed 9 bases and J shed 6 bases, with 14 bases lying between them. Germline loops: CDR1 LNHDA, CDR2 SQIVND (reference sequence).

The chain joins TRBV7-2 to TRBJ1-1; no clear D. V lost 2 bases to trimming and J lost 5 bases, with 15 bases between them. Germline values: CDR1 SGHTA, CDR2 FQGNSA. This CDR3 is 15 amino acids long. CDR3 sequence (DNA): TGTGCCAGCAGCTTAAATACGGGAAGAGGGACTGAAGCTTTCTTT. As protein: CASSLNTGRGTEAFF.

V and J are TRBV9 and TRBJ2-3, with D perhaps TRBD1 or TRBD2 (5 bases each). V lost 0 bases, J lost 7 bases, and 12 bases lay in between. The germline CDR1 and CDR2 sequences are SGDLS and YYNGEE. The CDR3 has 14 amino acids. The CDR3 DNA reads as TGTGCCAGCAGCGTAGAGGGGTCGGGGCATACGCAGTATTTT. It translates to CASSVEGSGHTQYF.

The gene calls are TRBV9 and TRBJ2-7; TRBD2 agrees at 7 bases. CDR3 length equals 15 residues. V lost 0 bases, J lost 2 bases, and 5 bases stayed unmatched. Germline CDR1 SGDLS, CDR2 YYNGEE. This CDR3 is CASSVAGLGTYEQYF. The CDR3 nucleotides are TGTGCCAGCAGCGTAGCAGGACTAGGGACCTACGAGCAGTACTTC.

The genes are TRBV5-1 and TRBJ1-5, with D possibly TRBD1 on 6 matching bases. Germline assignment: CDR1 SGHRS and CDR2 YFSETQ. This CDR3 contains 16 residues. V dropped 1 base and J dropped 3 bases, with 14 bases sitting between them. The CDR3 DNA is TGCGCCAGCAGCTTGCTAGGGTCAGGGGTCAATCAGCCCCAGCATTTT. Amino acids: CASSLLGSGVNQPQHF.

The CDR3 DNA reads as TGTGCCAGCAGTACCGGGACCACCTATCAAGATACGCAGTATTTT. Translating gives CASSTGTTYQDTQYF. The chain joins TRBV2 to TRBJ2-3; D tentatively fits TRBD1 or TRBD2 (5 bases each). In germline, CDR1 is SNHLY, CDR2 FYNNEI. V was clipped by 5 bases and J by 5 bases, with 17 bases between them. This CDR3 is 15 amino acids long.

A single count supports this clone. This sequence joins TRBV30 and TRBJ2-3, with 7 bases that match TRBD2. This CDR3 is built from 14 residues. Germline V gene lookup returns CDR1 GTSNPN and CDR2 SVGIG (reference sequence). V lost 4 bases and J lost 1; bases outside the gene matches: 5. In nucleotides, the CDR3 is TGTGCCTGGAACCAGCGGGGAGGCACAGATACGCAGTATTTT. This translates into CAWNQRGGTDTQYF.

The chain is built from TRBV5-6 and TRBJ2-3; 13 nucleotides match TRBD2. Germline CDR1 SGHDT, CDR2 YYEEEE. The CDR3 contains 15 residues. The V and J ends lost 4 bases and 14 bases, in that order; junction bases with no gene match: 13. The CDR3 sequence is CASSPGTSGVPLGYF. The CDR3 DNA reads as TGTGCCAGCAGCCCCGGGACTAGCGGGGTCCCTCTGGGGTATTTT.

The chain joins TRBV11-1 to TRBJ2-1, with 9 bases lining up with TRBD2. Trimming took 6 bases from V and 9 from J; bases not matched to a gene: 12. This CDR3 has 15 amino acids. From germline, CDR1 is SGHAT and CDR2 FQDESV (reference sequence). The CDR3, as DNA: TGTGCCAGCAGACCCGCCGGACTAGCGAATGGTGAGCAGTTCTTC. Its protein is CASRPAGLANGEQFF.

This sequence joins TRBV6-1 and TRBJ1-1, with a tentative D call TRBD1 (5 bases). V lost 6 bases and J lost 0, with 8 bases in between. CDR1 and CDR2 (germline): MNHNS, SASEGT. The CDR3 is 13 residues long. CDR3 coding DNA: TGTGCCAGCAGGGACAACTTGAACACTGAAGCTTTCTTT. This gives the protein CASRDNLNTEAFF.

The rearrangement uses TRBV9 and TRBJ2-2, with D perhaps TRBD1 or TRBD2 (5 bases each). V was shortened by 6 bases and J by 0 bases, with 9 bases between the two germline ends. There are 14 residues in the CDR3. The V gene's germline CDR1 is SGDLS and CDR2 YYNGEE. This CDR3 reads CASTRDPNTGELFF. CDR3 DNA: TGTGCCAGCACCAGGGACCCGAACACCGGGGAGCTGTTTTTT. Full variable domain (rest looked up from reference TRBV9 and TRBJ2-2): DSGVTQTPKHLITATGQRVTLRCSPRSGDLSVYWYQQSLDQGLQFLIQYYNGEERAKGNILERFSAQQFPDLHSELNLSSLELGDSALYFCASTRDPNTGELFFGEGSRLTVL.

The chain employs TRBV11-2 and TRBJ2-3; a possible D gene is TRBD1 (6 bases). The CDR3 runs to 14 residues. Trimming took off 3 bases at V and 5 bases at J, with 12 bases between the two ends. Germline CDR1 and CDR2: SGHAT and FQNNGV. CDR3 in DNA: TGTGCCAGCAGCTTGGGGGCAGGGTTAGATACGCAGTATTTT. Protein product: CASSLGAGLDTQYF.

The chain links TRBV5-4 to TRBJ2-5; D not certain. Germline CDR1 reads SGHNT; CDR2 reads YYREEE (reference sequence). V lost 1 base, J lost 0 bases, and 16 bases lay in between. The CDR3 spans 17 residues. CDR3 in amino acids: CASSLSLLWKNQETQYF. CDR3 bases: TGTGCCAGCAGCTTGAGTCTTCTTTGGAAGAACCAAGAGACCCAGTACTTC. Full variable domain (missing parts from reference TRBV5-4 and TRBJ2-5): ETGVTQSPTHLIKTRGQQVTLRCSSQSGHNTVSWYQQALGQGPQFIFQYYREEENGRGNFPPRFSGLQFPNYSSELNVNALELDDSALYLCASSLSLLWKNQETQYFGPGTRLLVL.

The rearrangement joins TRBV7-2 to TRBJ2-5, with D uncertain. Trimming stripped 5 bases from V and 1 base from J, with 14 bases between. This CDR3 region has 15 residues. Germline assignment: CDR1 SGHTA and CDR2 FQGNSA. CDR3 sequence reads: CASSTPGSVQETQYF. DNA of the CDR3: TGTGCCAGCAGCACCCCCGGCAGTGTCCAAGAGACCCAGTACTTC.

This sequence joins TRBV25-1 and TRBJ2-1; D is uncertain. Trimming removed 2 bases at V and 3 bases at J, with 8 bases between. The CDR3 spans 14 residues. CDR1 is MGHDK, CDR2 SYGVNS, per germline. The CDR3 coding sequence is TGTGCCAGCAGTGAAGATTACATCTACAATGAGCAGTTCTTC. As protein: CASSEDYIYNEQFF.

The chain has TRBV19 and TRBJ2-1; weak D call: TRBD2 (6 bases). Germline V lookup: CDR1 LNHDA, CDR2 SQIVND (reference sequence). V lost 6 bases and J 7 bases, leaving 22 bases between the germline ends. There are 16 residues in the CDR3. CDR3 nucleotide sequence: TGTGCCAGTAGCTCCACTCGGGGGAGCCAGGGAAATGAGCAGTTCTTC. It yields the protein CASSSTRGSQGNEQFF. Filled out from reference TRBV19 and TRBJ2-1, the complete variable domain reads DGGITQSPKYLFRKEGQNVTLSCEQNLNHDAMYWYRQDPGQGLRLIYYSQIVNDFQKGDIAEGYSVSREKKESFPLTVTSAQKNPTAFYLCASSSTRGSQGNEQFFGPGTRLTVL.

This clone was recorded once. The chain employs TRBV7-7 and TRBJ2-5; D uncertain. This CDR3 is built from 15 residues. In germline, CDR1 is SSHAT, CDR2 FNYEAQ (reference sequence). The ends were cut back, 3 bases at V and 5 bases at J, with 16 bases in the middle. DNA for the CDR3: TGTGCCAGCAGCTTTCGTAATAGGTTGGATGAGACCCAGTACTTC. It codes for CASSFRNRLDETQYF.

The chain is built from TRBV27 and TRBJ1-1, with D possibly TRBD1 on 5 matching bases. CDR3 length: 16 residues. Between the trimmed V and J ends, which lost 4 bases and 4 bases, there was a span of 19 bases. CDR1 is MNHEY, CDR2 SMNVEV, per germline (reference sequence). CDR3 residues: CASSSVRDAVGTEAFF. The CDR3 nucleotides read TGTGCCAGCAGTTCAGTCCGGGACGCCGTGGGCACTGAAGCTTTCTTT.